This TCR beta chain is from a study of cytomegalovirus exposure and HLA in healthy donors. The assay was immunoSEQ multiplex PCR, and TCRdb's table has in-frame clones only and misses some. Of about 220,000 clones listed, roughly 84% are singletons. CDR3 length: 14 amino acids. Germline CDR1 is MNHEY and CDR2 is SVGAGI. With 6 bases clipped from V and 2 bases from J, the junction kept 7 bases outside the gene matches. The TCR was taken from a woman aged 25 to 39 in good health and CMV-seropositive. The chain carries TRBV6-5 and TRBJ2-7; TRBD1 matches at 7 bases. Sequencing was performed on PBMCs. This chain's CDR3 is CASRGRDSPYEQYF. For the CDR3, the DNA is TGTGCCAGCAGGGGACGGGACAGTCCCTACGAGCAGTACTTC.